The rows below give T cell receptor beta chains drawn from one sample of a study of OX40 agonist ivuxolimab in advanced cancers. The data were produced by immunoSEQ multiplex PCR, yet TCRdb's version contains in-frame clones alone and is incomplete. The sample includes under 100,000 clones, 75% to 90% of them seen just once. This specimen consisted of CD4+ or CD8+ T cells sorted from blood, obtained in a trial of the OX40 agonist ivuxolimab. The receptors were sampled from an adult with an advanced solid tumor such as melanoma, head and neck, liver or kidney cancer. Both conserved end residues are part of each CDR3. The order of the fields is CDR3 length, V gene, CDR3 protein.

CDR3 length: 11
V gene: TRBV7-9
CDR3 protein: CASSEGQKLFF

CDR3 length: 14
V gene: TRBV5-6
CDR3 protein: CASFLVDSLNEQFF

CDR3 length: 13
V gene: TRBV5-1
CDR3 protein: CASSGGTQETQYF

CDR3 length: 13
V gene: TRBV30
CDR3 protein: CAWSVVAGGRQFF

CDR3 length: 15
V gene: TRBV7-9
CDR3 protein: CASSWRTGIFNEQFF

CDR3 length: 14
V gene: TRBV5-6
CDR3 protein: CASSLRGTGNTIYF

CDR3 length: 15
V gene: TRBV5-6
CDR3 protein: CASSLVDTHTGELFF

CDR3 length: 15
V gene: TRBV7-2
CDR3 protein: CASSPQRATNEKLFF

CDR3 length: 17
V gene: TRBV14
CDR3 protein: CASSQGVQGLGGTEAFF

CDR3 length: 18
V gene: TRBV11-1
CDR3 protein: CASSSINTGPFSGNTIYF

CDR3 length: 17
V gene: TRBV4-3
CDR3 protein: CASSPGTSGGAWETQYF

CDR3 length: 12
V gene: TRBV29-1
CDR3 protein: CSVGTGNGGYTF

CDR3 length: 15
V gene: TRBV5-8
CDR3 protein: CASSLAGTGYQPQHF

CDR3 length: 13
V gene: TRBV19
CDR3 protein: CASKETVNTEAFF

CDR3 length: 12
V gene: TRBV7-2
CDR3 protein: CASSFDAYGYTF

CDR3 length: 15
V gene: TRBV18
CDR3 protein: CASSRAQGHQETQYF

CDR3 length: 15
V gene: TRBV2
CDR3 protein: CASRAGVFSGNTIYF

CDR3 length: 16
V gene: TRBV28
CDR3 protein: CASSGTNYRVSREQYF

CDR3 length: 16
V gene: TRBV7-2
CDR3 protein: CASSPQSFSGANVLTF

CDR3 length: 19
V gene: TRBV21-1
CDR3 protein: CASSKVTGAGTGSNQPQHF

CDR3 length: 14
V gene: TRBV6-1
CDR3 protein: CASSDGGTNEKLFF

CDR3 length: 12
V gene: TRBV30
CDR3 protein: CAWSRGGEAQYF

CDR3 length: 11
V gene: TRBV19
CDR3 protein: CASSSYYGYTF

CDR3 length: 17
V gene: TRBV7-2
CDR3 protein: CASSLAGIRTGGDGYTF

CDR3 length: 16
V gene: TRBV9
CDR3 protein: CASSVEDFRGKDTQYF

CDR3 length: 16
V gene: TRBV7-9
CDR3 protein: CASSPQTGSSGSPLHF

CDR3 length: 17
V gene: TRBV4-3
CDR3 protein: CASSQDLITGDQETQYF

CDR3 length: 17
V gene: TRBV6-1
CDR3 protein: CASSDWEGNLAKNIQYF

CDR3 length: 13
V gene: TRBV7-3
CDR3 protein: CASSLSSLNEQFF

CDR3 length: 15
V gene: TRBV19
CDR3 protein: CASTPTGTPTYEQYF

CDR3 length: 13
V gene: TRBV6-6
CDR3 protein: CASSYGLGQGYTF

CDR3 length: 14
V gene: TRBV5-1
CDR3 protein: CASSSVPMNTEAFF

CDR3 length: 15
V gene: TRBV27
CDR3 protein: CASSFVGGQGQPQHF

CDR3 length: 16
V gene: TRBV30
CDR3 protein: CAWSYENPGSNQPQHF

CDR3 length: 12
V gene: TRBV5-6
CDR3 protein: CASSRYTGELFF

CDR3 length: 13
V gene: TRBV4-2
CDR3 protein: CASSQEGQGSYTF

CDR3 length: 14
V gene: TRBV7-8
CDR3 protein: CASSLARGPETQYF

CDR3 length: 14
V gene: TRBV18
CDR3 protein: CASSPTAGTDTQYF

CDR3 length: 15
V gene: TRBV7-7
CDR3 protein: CASSVRRGSNEKLFF

CDR3 length: 13
V gene: TRBV5-1
CDR3 protein: CASSGTDNEKLFF

CDR3 length: 16
V gene: TRBV18
CDR3 protein: CASSQMDRGGSYEQYF

CDR3 length: 11
V gene: TRBV30
CDR3 protein: CAWSDMNTIYF

CDR3 length: 13
V gene: TRBV6-6
CDR3 protein: CASSLTGEVGYTF

CDR3 length: 14
V gene: TRBV29-1
CDR3 protein: CMVVGRFGYTEAFF

CDR3 length: 15
V gene: TRBV9
CDR3 protein: CASSVQGVGSYEQYF

CDR3 length: 18
V gene: TRBV7-2
CDR3 protein: CASSSSGTGGPSGNTIYF

CDR3 length: 15
V gene: TRBV29-1
CDR3 protein: CSVAEGGQGNQPQHF

CDR3 length: 17
V gene: TRBV7-2
CDR3 protein: CASSLGGLLSVRYEQYF

CDR3 length: 12
V gene: TRBV7-9
CDR3 protein: CASSLVGTDSSF

CDR3 length: 14
V gene: TRBV7-9
CDR3 protein: CASSIEGRGQPQHF

CDR3 length: 17
V gene: TRBV4-1
CDR3 protein: CASSQDTFDRGSPEQYF

CDR3 length: 12
V gene: TRBV9
CDR3 protein: CASTRQGHGYTF

CDR3 length: 15
V gene: TRBV12-5
CDR3 protein: CASGLDPGGAYEQYF

CDR3 length: 17
V gene: TRBV18
CDR3 protein: CASSPPSGSTSTDTQYF

CDR3 length: 14
V gene: TRBV10-3
CDR3 protein: CAISGEGWHYEQYF

CDR3 length: 14
V gene: TRBV6-5
CDR3 protein: CATRSAGSTDTQYF